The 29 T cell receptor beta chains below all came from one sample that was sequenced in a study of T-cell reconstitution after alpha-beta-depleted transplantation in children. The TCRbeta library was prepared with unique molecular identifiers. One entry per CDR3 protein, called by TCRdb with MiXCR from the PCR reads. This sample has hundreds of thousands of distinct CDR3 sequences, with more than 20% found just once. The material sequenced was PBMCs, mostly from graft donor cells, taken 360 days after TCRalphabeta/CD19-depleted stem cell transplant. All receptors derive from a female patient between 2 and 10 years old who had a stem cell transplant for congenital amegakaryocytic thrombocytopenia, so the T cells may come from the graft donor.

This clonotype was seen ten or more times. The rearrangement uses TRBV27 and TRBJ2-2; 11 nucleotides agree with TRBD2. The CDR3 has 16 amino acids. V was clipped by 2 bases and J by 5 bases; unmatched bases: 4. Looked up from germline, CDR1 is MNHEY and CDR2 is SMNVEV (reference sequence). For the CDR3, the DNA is TGTGCCAGCAGTTTAACACTAGCGGGGGTTACCGGGGAGCTGTTTTTT. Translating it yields CASSLTLAGVTGELFF.

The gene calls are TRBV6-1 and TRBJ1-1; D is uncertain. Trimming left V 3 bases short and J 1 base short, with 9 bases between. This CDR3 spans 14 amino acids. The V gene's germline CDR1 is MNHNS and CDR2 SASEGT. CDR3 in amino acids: CASSDSPPNTEAFF. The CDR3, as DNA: TGTGCCAGCAGTGACAGCCCGCCGAACACTGAAGCTTTCTTT.

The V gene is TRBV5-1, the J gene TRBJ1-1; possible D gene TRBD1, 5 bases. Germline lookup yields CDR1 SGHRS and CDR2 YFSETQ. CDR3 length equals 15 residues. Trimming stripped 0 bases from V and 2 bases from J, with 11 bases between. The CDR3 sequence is CASSLGRRTNTEAFF. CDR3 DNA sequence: TGCGCCAGCAGCTTGGGCAGGAGGACAAACACTGAAGCTTTCTTT.

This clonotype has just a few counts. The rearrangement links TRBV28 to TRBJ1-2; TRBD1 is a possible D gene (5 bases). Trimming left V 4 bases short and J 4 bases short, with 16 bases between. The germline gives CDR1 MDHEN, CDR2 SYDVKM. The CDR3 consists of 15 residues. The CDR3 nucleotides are TGTGCCAGCAGTTCACCGGGAGGGGTTAGCTATGGCTACACCTTC. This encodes CASSSPGGVSYGYTF.

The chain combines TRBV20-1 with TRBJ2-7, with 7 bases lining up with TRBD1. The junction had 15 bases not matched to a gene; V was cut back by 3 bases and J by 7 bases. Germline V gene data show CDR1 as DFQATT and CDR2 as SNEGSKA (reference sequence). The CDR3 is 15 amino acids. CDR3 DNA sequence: TGCAGTGCTAGCGCCGGACAGGTCCCCTGGGGAGAGCAGTACTTC. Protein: CSASAGQVPWGEQYF.

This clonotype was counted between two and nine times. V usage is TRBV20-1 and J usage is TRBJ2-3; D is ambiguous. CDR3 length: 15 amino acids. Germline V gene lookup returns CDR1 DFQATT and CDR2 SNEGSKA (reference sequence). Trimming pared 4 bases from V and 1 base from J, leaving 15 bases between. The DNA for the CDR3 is TGCAGTGCTAACCAACAGTCCCCTGGCACAGATACGCAGTATTTT. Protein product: CSANQQSPGTDTQYF.

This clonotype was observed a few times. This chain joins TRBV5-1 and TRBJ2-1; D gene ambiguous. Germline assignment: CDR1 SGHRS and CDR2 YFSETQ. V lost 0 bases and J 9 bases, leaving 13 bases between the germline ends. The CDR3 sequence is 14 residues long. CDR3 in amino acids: CASSLEYSNSEQFF. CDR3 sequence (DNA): TGCGCCAGCAGCTTGGAGTACAGCAACAGTGAGCAGTTCTTC.

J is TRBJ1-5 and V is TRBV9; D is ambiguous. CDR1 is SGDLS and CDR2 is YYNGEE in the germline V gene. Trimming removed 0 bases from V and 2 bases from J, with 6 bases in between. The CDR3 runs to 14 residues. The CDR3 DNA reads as TGTGCCAGCAGCGTAGGCCTGGGCAATCAGCCCCAGCATTTT. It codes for CASSVGLGNQPQHF.

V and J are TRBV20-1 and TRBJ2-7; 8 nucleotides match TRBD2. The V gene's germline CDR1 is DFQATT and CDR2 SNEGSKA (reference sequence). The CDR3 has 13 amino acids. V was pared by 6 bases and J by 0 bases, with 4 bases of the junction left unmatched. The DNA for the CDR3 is TGCAGTGCCAGCGGGGGCAGCTCCTACGAGCAGTACTTC. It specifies CSASGGSSYEQYF.

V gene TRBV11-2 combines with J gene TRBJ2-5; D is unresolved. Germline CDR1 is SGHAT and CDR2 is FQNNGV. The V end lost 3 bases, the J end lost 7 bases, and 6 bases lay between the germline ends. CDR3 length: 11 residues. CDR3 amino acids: CASSFLGTQYF. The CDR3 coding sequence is TGTGCCAGCAGCTTTTTGGGGACCCAGTACTTC.

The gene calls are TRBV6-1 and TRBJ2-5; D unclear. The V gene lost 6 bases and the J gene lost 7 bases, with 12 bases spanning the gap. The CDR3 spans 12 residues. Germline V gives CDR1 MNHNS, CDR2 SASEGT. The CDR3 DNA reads TGTGCCAGCAGCGGCCCCGGTGGGACCCAGTACTTC. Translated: CASSGPGGTQYF.

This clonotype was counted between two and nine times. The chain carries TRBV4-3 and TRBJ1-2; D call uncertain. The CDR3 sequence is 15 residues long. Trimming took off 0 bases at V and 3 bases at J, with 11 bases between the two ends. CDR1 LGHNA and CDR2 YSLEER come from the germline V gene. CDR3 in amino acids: CASSQDIGEDYGYTF. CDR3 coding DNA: TGCGCCAGCAGCCAAGATATCGGGGAGGACTATGGCTACACCTTC.

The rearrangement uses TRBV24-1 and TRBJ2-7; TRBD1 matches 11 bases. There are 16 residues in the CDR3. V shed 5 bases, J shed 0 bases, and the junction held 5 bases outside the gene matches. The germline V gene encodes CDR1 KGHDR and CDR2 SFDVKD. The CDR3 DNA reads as TGTGCCACCAGTGCTCCGGGACAGGGGGACTCCTACGAGCAGTACTTC. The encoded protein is CATSAPGQGDSYEQYF.

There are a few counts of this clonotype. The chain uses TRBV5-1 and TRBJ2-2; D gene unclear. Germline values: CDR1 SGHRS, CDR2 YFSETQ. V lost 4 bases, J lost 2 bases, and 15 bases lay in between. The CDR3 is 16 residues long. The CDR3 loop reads CASSQRVLSNTGELFF. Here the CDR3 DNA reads TGCGCCAGCAGCCAACGGGTCCTCAGTAACACCGGGGAGCTGTTTTTT.

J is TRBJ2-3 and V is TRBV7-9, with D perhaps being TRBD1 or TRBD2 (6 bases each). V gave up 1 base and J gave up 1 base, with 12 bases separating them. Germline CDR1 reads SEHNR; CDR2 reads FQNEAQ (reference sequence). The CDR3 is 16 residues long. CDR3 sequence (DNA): TGTGCCAGCAGCTTAGAGGGGGAGGACGGCACAGATACGCAGTATTTT. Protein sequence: CASSLEGEDGTDTQYF.

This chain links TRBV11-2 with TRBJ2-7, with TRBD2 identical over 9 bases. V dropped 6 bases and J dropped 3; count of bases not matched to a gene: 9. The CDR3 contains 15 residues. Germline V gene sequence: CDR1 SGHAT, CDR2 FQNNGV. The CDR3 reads CASSPIAGAGYEQYF. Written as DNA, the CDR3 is TGTGCCAGCAGTCCTATAGCGGGAGCCGGCTACGAGCAGTACTTC.

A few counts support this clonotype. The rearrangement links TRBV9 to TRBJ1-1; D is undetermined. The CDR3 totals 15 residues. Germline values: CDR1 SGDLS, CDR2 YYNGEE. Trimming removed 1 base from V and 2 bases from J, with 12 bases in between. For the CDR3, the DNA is TGTGCCAGCAGCGTAATGGTAAGGAGTAACACTGAAGCTTTCTTT. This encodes CASSVMVRSNTEAFF.

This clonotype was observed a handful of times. This CDR3 reads CASSSPGELFNEQYF. In nucleotides, the CDR3 is TGTGCCAGCAGCTCCCCAGGGGAATTATTCAACGAGCAGTACTTC. The chain joins TRBV5-4 to TRBJ2-7; possible D gene TRBD1, 6 bases. V lost 3 bases and J 5 bases, leaving 18 bases between the germline ends. Germline V gene sequence: CDR1 SGHNT, CDR2 YYREEE (reference sequence). This CDR3 is 15 amino acids long.

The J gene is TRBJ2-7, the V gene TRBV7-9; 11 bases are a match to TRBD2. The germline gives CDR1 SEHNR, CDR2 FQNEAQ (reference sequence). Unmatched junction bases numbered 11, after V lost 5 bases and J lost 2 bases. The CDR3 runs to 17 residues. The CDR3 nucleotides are TGTGCCAGCAGCCCCAGGACTAGCGGGCTCTATCCCTACGAGCAGTACTTC. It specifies CASSPRTSGLYPYEQYF.

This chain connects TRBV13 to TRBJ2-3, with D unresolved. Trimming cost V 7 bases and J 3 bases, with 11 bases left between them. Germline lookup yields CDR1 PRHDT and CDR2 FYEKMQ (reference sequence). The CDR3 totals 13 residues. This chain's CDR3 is CASIESPTDTQYF. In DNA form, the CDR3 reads TGTGCCAGCATTGAGTCACCAACAGATACGCAGTATTTT.

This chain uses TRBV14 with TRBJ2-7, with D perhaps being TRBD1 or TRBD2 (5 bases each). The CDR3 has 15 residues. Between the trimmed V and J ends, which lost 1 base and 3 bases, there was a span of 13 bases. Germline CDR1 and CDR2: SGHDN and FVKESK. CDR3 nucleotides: TGTGCCAGCAGCCAAGGTTTCGGGGCTAGCTACGAGCAGTACTTC. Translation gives CASSQGFGASYEQYF.

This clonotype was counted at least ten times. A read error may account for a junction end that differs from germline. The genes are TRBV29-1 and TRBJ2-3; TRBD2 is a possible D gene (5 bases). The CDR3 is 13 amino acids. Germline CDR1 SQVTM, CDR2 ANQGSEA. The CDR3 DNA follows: TGCAGCGTAGAAGCGGCTAGCACAGATACGCAGTATTTT. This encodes CSVEAASTDTQYF.

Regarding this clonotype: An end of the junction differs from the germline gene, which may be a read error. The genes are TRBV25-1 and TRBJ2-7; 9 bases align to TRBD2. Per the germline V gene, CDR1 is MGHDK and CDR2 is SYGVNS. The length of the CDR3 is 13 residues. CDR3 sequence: CASSESPSGGLNF. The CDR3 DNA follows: TGTGCCAGCAGTGAATCGCCCAGCGGGGGGCTGAACTTC.

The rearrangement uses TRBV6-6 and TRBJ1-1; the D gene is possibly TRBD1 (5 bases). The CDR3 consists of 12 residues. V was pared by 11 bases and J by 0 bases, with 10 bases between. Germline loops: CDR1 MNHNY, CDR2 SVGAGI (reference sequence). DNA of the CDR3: TGTGCCTCGGGGGAGGTGAACACTGAAGCTTTCTTT. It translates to CASGEVNTEAFF.

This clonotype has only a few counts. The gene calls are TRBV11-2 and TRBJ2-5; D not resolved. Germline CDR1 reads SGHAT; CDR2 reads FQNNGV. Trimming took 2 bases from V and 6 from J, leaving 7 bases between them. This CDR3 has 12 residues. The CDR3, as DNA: TGTGCCAGCAGCTTAACTCTACAGACCCAGTACTTC. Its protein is CASSLTLQTQYF.

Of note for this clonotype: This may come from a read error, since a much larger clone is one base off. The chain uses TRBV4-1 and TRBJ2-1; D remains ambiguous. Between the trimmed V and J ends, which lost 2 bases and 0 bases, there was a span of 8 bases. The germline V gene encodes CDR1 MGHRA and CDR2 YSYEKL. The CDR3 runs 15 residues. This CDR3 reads CASSQSIRSYNEQFF. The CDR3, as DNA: TGCGCCAGCAGCCAATCCATACGCTCCTACAATGAGCAGTTCTTC.

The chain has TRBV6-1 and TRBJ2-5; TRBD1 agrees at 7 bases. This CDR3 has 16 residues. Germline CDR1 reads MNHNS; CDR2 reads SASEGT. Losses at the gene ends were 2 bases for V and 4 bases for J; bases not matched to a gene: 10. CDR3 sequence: CASSEIGRGRGETQYF. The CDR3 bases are TGTGCCAGCAGTGAAATAGGCAGGGGGAGAGGAGAGACCCAGTACTTC.

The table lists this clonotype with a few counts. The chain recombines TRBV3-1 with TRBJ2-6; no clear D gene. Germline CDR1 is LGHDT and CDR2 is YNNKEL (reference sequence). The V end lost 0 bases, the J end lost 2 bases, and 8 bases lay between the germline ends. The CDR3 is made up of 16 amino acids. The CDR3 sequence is CASSQDTVAGANVLTF. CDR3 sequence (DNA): TGTGCCAGCAGCCAAGACACGGTCGCTGGGGCCAACGTCCTGACTTTC.

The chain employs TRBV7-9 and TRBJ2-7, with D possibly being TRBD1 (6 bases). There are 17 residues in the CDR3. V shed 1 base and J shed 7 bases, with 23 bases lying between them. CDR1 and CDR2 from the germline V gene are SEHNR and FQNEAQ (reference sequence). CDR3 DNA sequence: TGTGCCAGCAGCTTAGGTGTTGGGGGCAGCCCCGAACTGGAGCAGTACTTC. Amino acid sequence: CASSLGVGGSPELEQYF.